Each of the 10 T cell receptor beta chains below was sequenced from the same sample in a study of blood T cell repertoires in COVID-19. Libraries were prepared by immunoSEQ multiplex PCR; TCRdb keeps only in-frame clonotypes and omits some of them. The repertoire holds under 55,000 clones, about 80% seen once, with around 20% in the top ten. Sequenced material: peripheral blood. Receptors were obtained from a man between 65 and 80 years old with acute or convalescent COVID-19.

As DNA, the CDR3 is TGTGCCAGCAGTTTCGGGGGGGCGGATGAGCAGTTCTTC. The encoded protein is CASSFGGADEQFF. The rearrangement uses TRBV12-3 or TRBV12-4 and TRBJ2-1; TRBD2 matches at 8 bases. This CDR3 spans 13 amino acids. V lost 3 bases, J lost 8 bases, and 3 bases stayed unmatched.

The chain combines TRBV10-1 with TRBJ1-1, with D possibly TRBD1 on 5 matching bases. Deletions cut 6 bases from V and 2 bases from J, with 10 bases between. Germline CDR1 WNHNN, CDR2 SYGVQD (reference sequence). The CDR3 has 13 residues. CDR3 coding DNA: TGCGCCAGCAGACAGGAGATAAACACTGAAGCTTTCTTT. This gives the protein CASRQEINTEAFF.

The CDR3 nucleotides are TGCGCCAGCAGCCGAACAGGGGACGGGGCCAACGTCCTGACTTTC. Its translation is CASSRTGDGANVLTF. The chain is built from TRBV4-3 and TRBJ2-6; the match to TRBD1 covers 7 bases. The germline gives CDR1 LGHNA, CDR2 YSLEER. The CDR3 length is 15 residues. Germline trimming cut 4 bases from V and 4 bases from J; bases unmatched to any gene: 4.

The CDR3 is CASSEVGRTTYNEQFF. As DNA, the CDR3 is TGTGCCAGCAGTGAGGTTGGAAGGACAACTTACAATGAGCAGTTCTTC. The chain joins TRBV6-1 to TRBJ2-1; tentative D call: TRBD1 (5 bases). Between the trimmed V and J ends, which lost 3 bases and 4 bases, there was a span of 16 bases. Germline-derived CDR1 and CDR2 are MNHNS and SASEGT. This CDR3 has 16 amino acids.

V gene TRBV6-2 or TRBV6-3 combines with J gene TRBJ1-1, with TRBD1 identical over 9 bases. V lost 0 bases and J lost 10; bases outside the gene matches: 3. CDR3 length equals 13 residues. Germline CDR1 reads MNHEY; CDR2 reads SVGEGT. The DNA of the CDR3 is TGTGCCAGCAGTTACTCGATGACAGGGGGAGCTTTCTTT. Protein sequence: CASSYSMTGGAFF.

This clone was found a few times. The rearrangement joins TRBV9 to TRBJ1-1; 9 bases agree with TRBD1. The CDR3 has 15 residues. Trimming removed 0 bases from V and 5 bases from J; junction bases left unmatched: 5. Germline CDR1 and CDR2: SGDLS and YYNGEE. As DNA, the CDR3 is TGTGCCAGCAGCGTAGCCGGGACAGGGTGGACTGAAGCTTTCTTT. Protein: CASSVAGTGWTEAFF.

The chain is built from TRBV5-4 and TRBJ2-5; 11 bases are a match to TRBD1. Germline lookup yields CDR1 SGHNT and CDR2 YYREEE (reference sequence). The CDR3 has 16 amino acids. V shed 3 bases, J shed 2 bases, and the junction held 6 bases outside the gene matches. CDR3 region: CASSSGQGAIQETQYF. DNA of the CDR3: TGTGCCAGCAGCTCCGGACAGGGGGCTATTCAAGAGACCCAGTACTTC.

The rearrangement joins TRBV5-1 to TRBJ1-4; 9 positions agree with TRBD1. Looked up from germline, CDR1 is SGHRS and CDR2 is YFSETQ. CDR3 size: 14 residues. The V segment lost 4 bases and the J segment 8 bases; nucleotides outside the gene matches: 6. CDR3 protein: CASSQTGGREKLFF. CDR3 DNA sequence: TGCGCCAGCAGCCAGACAGGGGGTAGGGAAAAACTGTTTTTT.

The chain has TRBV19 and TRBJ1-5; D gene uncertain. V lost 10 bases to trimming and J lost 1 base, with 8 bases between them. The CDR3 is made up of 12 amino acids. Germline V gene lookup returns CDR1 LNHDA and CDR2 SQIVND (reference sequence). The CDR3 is CATRESNQPQHF. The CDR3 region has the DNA TGTGCCACAAGGGAGAGCAATCAGCCCCAGCATTTT.

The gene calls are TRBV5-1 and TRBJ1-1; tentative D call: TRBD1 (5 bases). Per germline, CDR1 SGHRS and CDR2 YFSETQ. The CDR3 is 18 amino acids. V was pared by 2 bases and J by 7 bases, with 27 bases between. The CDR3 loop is CASSFGGSVGPRINEAFF. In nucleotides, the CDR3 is TGCGCCAGCAGCTTCGGGGGGTCCGTGGGTCCTCGAATTAATGAAGCTTTCTTT.